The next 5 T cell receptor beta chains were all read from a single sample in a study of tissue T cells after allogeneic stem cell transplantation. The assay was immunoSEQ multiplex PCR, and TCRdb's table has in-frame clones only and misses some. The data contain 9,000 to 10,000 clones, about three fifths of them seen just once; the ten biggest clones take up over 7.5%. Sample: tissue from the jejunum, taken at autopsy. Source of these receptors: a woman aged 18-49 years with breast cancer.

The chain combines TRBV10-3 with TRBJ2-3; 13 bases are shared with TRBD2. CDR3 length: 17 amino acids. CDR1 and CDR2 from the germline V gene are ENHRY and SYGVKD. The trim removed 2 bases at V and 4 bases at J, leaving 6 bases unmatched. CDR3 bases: TGTGCCATCAGTGAGCCTCCACTAGCGGGGGGGCCAGATACGCAGTATTTT. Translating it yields CAISEPPLAGGPDTQYF.

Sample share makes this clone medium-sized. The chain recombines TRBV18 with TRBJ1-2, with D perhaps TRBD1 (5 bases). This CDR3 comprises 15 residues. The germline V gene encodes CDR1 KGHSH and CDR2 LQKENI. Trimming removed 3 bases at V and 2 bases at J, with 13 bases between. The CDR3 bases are TGTGCCAGCTCACCCCCCGTAAGGGGAAACTATGGCTACACCTTC. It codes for CASSPPVRGNYGYTF.

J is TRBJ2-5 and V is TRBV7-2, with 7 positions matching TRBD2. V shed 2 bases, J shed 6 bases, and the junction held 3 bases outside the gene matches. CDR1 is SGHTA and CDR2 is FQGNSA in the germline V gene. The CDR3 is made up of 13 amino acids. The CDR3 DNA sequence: TGTGCCAGCAGCTTACGGGGGGAGCAGACCCAGTACTTC. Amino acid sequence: CASSLRGEQTQYF.

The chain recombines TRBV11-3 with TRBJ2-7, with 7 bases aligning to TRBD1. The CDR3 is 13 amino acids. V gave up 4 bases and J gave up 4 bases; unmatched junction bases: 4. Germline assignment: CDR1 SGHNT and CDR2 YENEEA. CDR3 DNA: TGTGCCAGCAGCTACTCACAGGGGTACGAGCAGTACTTC. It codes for CASSYSQGYEQYF.

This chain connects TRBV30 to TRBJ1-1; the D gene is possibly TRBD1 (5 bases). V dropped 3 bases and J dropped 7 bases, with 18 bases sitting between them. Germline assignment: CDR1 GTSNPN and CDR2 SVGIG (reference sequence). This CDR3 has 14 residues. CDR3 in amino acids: CAWRNGDSGFEAFF. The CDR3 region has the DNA TGTGCCTGGAGAAATGGTGACAGTGGGTTTGAAGCTTTCTTT.